These T cell receptor beta chains were read from a single sample in a study of T cell repertoires in cytomegalovirus infection. TCRdb independently ran MiXCR on the reads; one entry per CDR3 protein. The data contain about 140,000 distinct CDR3 sequences, over 30% of them singletons. Their cognate antigens are unknown. Sequencing used CD8+ T cells from cultured PBMCs, obtained from culture after CMV antigen stimulation. The receptors were sampled from a human donor in good health (CMV status not recorded). Some clones in this sample may be carry-over from other donors' samples. Both conserved end residues are trimmed from each CDR3. A D gene is named only where the DNA matches it firmly. A clone size is listed for some rows: how often the clone was seen (once, few, many), or a class if it is expanded.

j_gene,abundance,len,d_gene,v_gene,CDR3aa
TRBJ2-1,few,13,TRBD2,TRBV6-5,ASSYASGDPAEQF
TRBJ1-3,.,12,TRBD1,TRBV12-3/TRBV12-4,ASNTGTGVDTIY
TRBJ1-1,.,9,TRBD1,TRBV6-6,ASSGQVEAF
TRBJ2-4,.,14,TRBD1,TRBV7-9,ASSRADRETKNIQY
TRBJ2-3,.,13,TRBD2,TRBV2,ASRYQRGWQDTQY
TRBJ2-7,many,11,.,TRBV6-5,ASAVAGVYEQY
TRBJ2-1,.,14,TRBD1,TRBV6-6,ASSSLTGIFGDEQF
TRBJ1-1,few,13,.,TRBV28,ASSLSSGLNTEAF
TRBJ1-1,.,10,.,TRBV7-9,ASSPGGREAF
TRBJ1-2,few,19,.,TRBV27,ASSYLTGDTRSNGTGYGYT
TRBJ2-7,.,13,TRBD2,TRBV7-8,ASSQSGGPADEQY
TRBJ2-1,.,11,TRBD1,TRBV7-3,ASSSHRGWEQF
TRBJ2-2,.,13,.,TRBV12-3/TRBV12-4,ASSLEPGHTGELF
TRBJ1-5,.,13,TRBD1,TRBV19,ASTHPTGVHQPQH
TRBJ2-5,few,16,TRBD2,TRBV6-2/TRBV6-3,ASRHVGLAGTQRETQY
TRBJ1-1,few,13,TRBD1,TRBV7-9,ASSGGDRLNTEAF
TRBJ1-6,many,13,.,TRBV27,ASSLAFLSNSPLH
TRBJ1-5,many,10,.,TRBV7-9,ASSLINQPQH
TRBJ2-7,few,11,.,TRBV2,ASSEDGRYEQY
TRBJ1-1,.,15,.,TRBV7-6,ASSAGDQGRLNTEAF
TRBJ2-1,.,15,.,TRBV24-1,ATSDWAGSLGYNEQF
TRBJ2-3,few,11,.,TRBV7-3,ASSSHNLDTQY
TRBJ2-7,.,12,.,TRBV2,ASSRQISSYEQY
TRBJ2-1,.,13,.,TRBV7-3,ASSLTVSTYNEQF
TRBJ2-7,.,11,.,TRBV27,ASAARDSYEQY
TRBJ2-3,.,13,.,TRBV29-1,SVAPVGLGTDTQY
TRBJ2-7,.,13,.,TRBV6-1,ASSDGTLGSYEQY
TRBJ2-3,few,10,TRBD1,TRBV12-3/TRBV12-4,ASRGDRDTQY
TRBJ2-3,few,14,TRBD2,TRBV7-3,ASSLNGGGASDTQY
TRBJ2-1,.,14,.,TRBV18,ASSPLAGQHTNEQF
TRBJ2-1,few,13,.,TRBV6-1,ASSGPGTWGDQQF
TRBJ1-1,many,12,TRBD1,TRBV7-7,ASSLKADRGEAF
TRBJ2-3,.,16,.,TRBV2,ASSAVGVSGGGSDTQY
TRBJ2-1,few,12,.,TRBV4-1,ASSQELPYNEQF
TRBJ2-3,few,13,TRBD2,TRBV4-2,ASSQSGGAGDTQY
TRBJ1-4,few,11,TRBD1,TRBV29-1,SGRTGDSEKLF
TRBJ1-1,.,11,.,TRBV9,ASSADSFTEAF
TRBJ1-1,few,13,.,TRBV13,ASSYTTVGTTEAF
TRBJ2-7,few,13,TRBD2,TRBV7-9,ASSALAGTSYEQY
TRBJ2-7,many,14,TRBD1,TRBV7-9,ASSLPRDRAVLEQY
TRBJ1-1,few,13,.,TRBV18,ASSPYGQLNTEAF
TRBJ2-3,many,14,.,TRBV28,ATSARGAFFTDTQY
TRBJ2-3,.,13,.,TRBV7-8,ASSSYEDYTDTQY
TRBJ2-1,many,13,.,TRBV11-1,ASSLGASSYNEQF
TRBJ1-4,.,14,.,TRBV2,ASSENPGATNEKLF
TRBJ2-2,many,17,.,TRBV7-6,ASSLAILGSSVNTGELF
TRBJ1-6,.,14,.,TRBV6-5,ASSYTGADYNSPLH
TRBJ2-7,few,12,.,TRBV7-6,ASSLGYGIYEQY
TRBJ1-5,.,12,.,TRBV3-1,ASSHLGYNQPQH
TRBJ2-1,.,14,TRBD2,TRBV2,ASSEAQLAYYNEQF
TRBJ1-1,once,11,.,TRBV5-5,ASSSRPWAEAF
TRBJ2-1,once,13,TRBD2,TRBV6-5,ASSYSSGGANEQF
TRBJ2-5,few,14,TRBD2,TRBV7-9,ASSLATSGGQETQY